One and the same sample provided the 25 T cell receptor beta chains below, sequenced in a study of blood T cell repertoires in COVID-19. Here immunoSEQ multiplex PCR was the method, and the copy in TCRdb shows in-frame clones only, minus some. In the table there are 250,000 to 300,000 clones, roughly 86% of which are singletons. Sequencing input: peripheral blood. All receptors derive from a man between 18 and 35 years old with active or convalescent COVID-19.

This sequence joins TRBV7-3 and TRBJ2-1; 11 nucleotides agree with TRBD2. CDR1 is SGHTA, CDR2 FQGTGA, per germline. V lost 5 bases to trimming and J lost 7 bases; unmatched junction nucleotides: 10. This CDR3 has 16 residues. The CDR3 loop reads CASSPHGTSGPNEQFF. The CDR3 bases are TGTGCCAGCAGCCCCCACGGGACTAGCGGTCCAAATGAGCAGTTCTTC. Full variable domain (outside the CDR3, taken from reference TRBV7-3 and TRBJ2-1): GAGVSQTPSNKVTEKGKYVELRCDPISGHTALYWYRQSLGQGPEFLIYFQGTGAADDSGLPNDRFFAVRPEGSVSTLKIQRTERGDSAVYLCASSPHGTSGPNEQFFGPGTRLTVL.

The J gene is TRBJ2-7, the V gene TRBV7-4; 15 bases align to TRBD2. The V and J ends lost 2 bases and 12 bases, in that order; junction bases with no gene match: 11. This CDR3 is built from 16 residues. Per germline, CDR1 SGHVT and CDR2 SQSDAQ. CDR3 sequence: CASSLLRTSGRALAYF. The CDR3 DNA follows: TGTGCCAGCAGCTTACTAAGGACTAGCGGGAGGGCCCTCGCGTACTTC.

The rearrangement joins TRBV11-1 to TRBJ2-1, with 10 bases that match TRBD2. The CDR3 has 15 residues. Germline V gives CDR1 SGHAT, CDR2 FQDESV (reference sequence). V shed 3 bases and J 7 bases; nucleotides not matched to a gene: 6. CDR3 residues: CASSFLAGALNEQFF. DNA of the CDR3: TGTGCCAGCAGCTTTCTAGCGGGAGCCTTGAATGAGCAGTTCTTC.

The V gene is TRBV5-4, the J gene TRBJ2-5; TRBD2 might be the D (5 bases). The CDR3 covers 13 residues. The germline CDR1 and CDR2 sequences are SGHNT and YYREEE (reference sequence). V lost 1 base and J 4 bases, leaving 8 bases between the germline ends. As DNA, the CDR3 is TGTGCCAGCAGCTTGCCTAGCTCAGAGACCCAGTACTTC. It yields the protein CASSLPSSETQYF.

The chain links TRBV2 to TRBJ2-7; D ambiguous. Germline CDR1 reads SNHLY; CDR2 reads FYNNEI. This CDR3 is 16 amino acids long. The ends were cut back, 3 bases at V and 1 base at J, with 16 bases in the middle. DNA for the CDR3: TGTGCCAGCAGTGAGTTAGGCGGTCCACAATCCTACGAGCAGTACTTC. This encodes CASSELGGPQSYEQYF.

The genes are TRBV4-1 and TRBJ2-1, with 9 bases that match TRBD2. This CDR3 is 16 amino acids long. J was trimmed by 10 bases and V by 5 bases; bases with no gene match: 15. CDR1 is MGHRA and CDR2 is YSYEKL in the germline V gene. CDR3 residues: CASSSKREVLHREQFF. The CDR3 bases are TGCGCCAGCAGCTCCAAGCGGGAGGTTCTTCACAGAGAGCAGTTCTTC.

This clone has just a few counts. The rearrangement links TRBV24-1 to TRBJ2-2; TRBD2 matches at 8 bases. The length of the CDR3 is 16 residues. J was trimmed by 7 bases and V by 4 bases; bases with no gene match: 10. Germline assignment: CDR1 KGHDR and CDR2 SFDVKD. CDR3 loop: CATSDGWTSLVGELFF. CDR3 bases: TGTGCCACCAGTGACGGCTGGACTAGCTTGGTCGGGGAGCTGTTTTTT.

J is TRBJ1-2 and V is TRBV28; TRBD1 might be the D (6 bases). The germline V gene has CDR1 MDHEN and CDR2 SYDVKM. The CDR3 has 12 amino acids. V lost 6 bases to trimming and J lost 7 bases, with 12 bases between them. CDR3 sequence reads: CASRPGVAGYTF. CDR3 nucleotides: TGTGCCAGCAGGCCAGGGGTGGCTGGCTACACCTTC.

The rearrangement uses TRBV9 and TRBJ2-2, with TRBD1 matching 8 bases. Germline CDR1 reads SGDLS; CDR2 reads YYNGEE. Unmatched junction bases numbered 6, after V lost 3 bases and J lost 5 bases. This CDR3 contains 15 residues. The CDR3: CASSGTGLYTGELFF. In DNA, the CDR3 is TGTGCCAGCAGCGGGACAGGGCTTTATACCGGGGAGCTGTTTTTT.

The rearrangement joins TRBV5-1 to TRBJ1-4; no clear D gene. The V end was cut by 0 bases, the J end by 3 bases, with 6 bases between. The CDR3 spans 14 residues. Germline CDR1 is SGHRS and CDR2 is YFSETQ. CDR3 protein: CASSLGAANEKLFF. CDR3 nucleotides: TGCGCCAGCAGCTTGGGCGCGGCTAATGAAAAACTGTTTTTT.

V and J are TRBV30 and TRBJ2-5; D not resolved. V dropped 0 bases and J dropped 5 bases, with 7 bases sitting between them. Looked up from germline, CDR1 is GTSNPN and CDR2 is SVGIG (reference sequence). This CDR3 has 12 residues. CDR3 loop: CAWSVLGETQYF. In nucleotides, the CDR3 is TGTGCCTGGAGTGTACTCGGGGAGACCCAGTACTTC.

The chain uses TRBV6-2 or TRBV6-3 and TRBJ2-7; D not certain. The CDR3 is 13 residues long. Germline V gene sequence: CDR1 MNHEY, CDR2 SVGEGT. The V and J ends lost 4 bases and 2 bases respectively, with 9 bases between them. CDR3 loop: CASSFSGAYEQYF. The CDR3 bases are TGTGCCAGCAGTTTCTCCGGAGCCTACGAGCAGTACTTC.

This chain joins TRBV6-5 and TRBJ2-7; no definite D call. Per the germline V gene, CDR1 is MNHEY and CDR2 is SVGAGI. This CDR3 is built from 14 residues. V lost 0 bases, J lost 2 bases, and 8 bases lay in between. The CDR3 DNA sequence: TGTGCCAGCAGTTACTCTCAGGCCGCCTACGAGCAGTACTTC. This gives the protein CASSYSQAAYEQYF.

The rearrangement uses TRBV11-3 and TRBJ2-5; 8 bases map to TRBD2. Germline V gene data show CDR1 as SGHNT and CDR2 as YENEEA. The CDR3 loop spans 15 amino acids. Germline trimming cut 8 bases from V and 4 bases from J; bases unmatched to any gene: 12. CDR3 in amino acids: CASCRIGTRGETQYF. The CDR3 nucleotides read TGTGCCAGCTGCCGGATCGGGACTAGAGGAGAGACCCAGTACTTC.

The CDR3 spells CASSFNPRQGSKETQYF. The CDR3 region has the DNA TGTGCCAGCAGCTTTAACCCACGACAGGGCTCAAAAGAGACCCAGTACTTC. V gene TRBV7-9 combines with J gene TRBJ2-5; 7 bases match TRBD1. Trimming removed 3 bases from V and 3 bases from J; junction bases left unmatched: 13. The CDR3 has 17 residues. Germline-derived CDR1 and CDR2 are SEHNR and FQNEAQ (reference sequence).

The chain employs TRBV27 and TRBJ1-2, with D possibly matching TRBD1 (6 bases). V lost 3 bases to trimming and J lost 6 bases, with 17 bases between them. The CDR3 length is 15 residues. The germline gives CDR1 MNHEY, CDR2 SMNVEV (reference sequence). DNA of the CDR3: TGTGCCAGCAGTTTGTCAGGGCAGGGGTTTGATGGCTACACCTTC. Encoded protein: CASSLSGQGFDGYTF.

V is TRBV10-3 and J is TRBJ2-7, with TRBD1 matching 10 bases. This CDR3 is built from 14 residues. The germline CDR1 and CDR2 sequences are ENHRY and SYGVKD. V lost 6 bases and J lost 3; bases outside the gene matches: 5. The DNA of the CDR3 is TGTGCCATCAGAACCGGGACAGGGGACTACGAGCAGTACTTC. Protein product: CAIRTGTGDYEQYF.

The gene calls are TRBV27 and TRBJ2-1; 11 nucleotides align to TRBD2. Per germline, CDR1 MNHEY and CDR2 SMNVEV (reference sequence). The CDR3 contains 15 residues. The V and J ends lost 3 bases and 10 bases, in that order; junction bases with no gene match: 8. This CDR3 reads CASSLGSGRGGEQFF. CDR3 DNA: TGTGCCAGCAGTTTGGGTAGCGGGAGGGGAGGGGAGCAGTTCTTC.

The sample holds a few counts of this clone. The chain is built from TRBV4-2 and TRBJ2-1; 7 bases map to TRBD2. With V trimmed by 6 bases and J by 10 bases, 21 bases remained unmatched. The germline V gene has CDR1 LGHNA and CDR2 YNFKEQ. The CDR3 sequence is 17 residues long. The CDR3: CASRPSTSDNWGNEQFF. The CDR3 DNA sequence: TGTGCCAGCAGACCATCAACTAGCGATAACTGGGGTAACGAGCAGTTCTTC.

This chain joins TRBV5-1 and TRBJ1-4; D may be TRBD1 (5 bases). The V and J ends lost 8 bases and 0 bases respectively, with 8 bases between them. The CDR3 loop spans 13 amino acids. CDR1 is SGHRS, CDR2 YFSETQ, per germline. The CDR3: CASAGTTNEKLFF. CDR3 DNA sequence: TGCGCCAGTGCAGGGACAACTAATGAAAAACTGTTTTTT.

The chain couples TRBV7-3 to TRBJ2-1; 9 positions agree with TRBD2. V lost 1 base and J lost 6; bases outside the gene matches: 4. The CDR3 is 15 amino acids. In germline, CDR1 is SGHTA, CDR2 FQGTGA. The CDR3 nucleotides read TGTGCCAGCAGCTTAAATAGCGGGGGTTTCAATGAGCAGTTCTTC. Its translation: CASSLNSGGFNEQFF.

This clone was recorded only once. The CDR3 loop is CASSLMGGLNEQFF. The CDR3 DNA reads TGTGCCAGCAGCCTCATGGGGGGTCTCAATGAGCAGTTCTTC. The genes are TRBV13 and TRBJ2-1, with D possibly being TRBD2 (6 bases). The CDR3 spans 14 residues. V lost 5 bases to trimming and J lost 6 bases, with 14 bases between them. CDR1 PRHDT and CDR2 FYEKMQ come from the germline V gene (reference sequence). The entire variable domain, with the rest obtained from reference TRBV13 and TRBJ2-1, is as follows: AAGVIQSPRHLIKEKRETATLKCYPIPRHDTVYWYQQGPGQDPQFLISFYEKMQSDKGSIPDRFSAQQFSDYHSELNMSSLELGDSALYFCASSLMGGLNEQFFGPGTRLTVL.

This clone showed up just a few times. This sequence joins TRBV6-2 or TRBV6-3 and TRBJ1-1; TRBD1 matches 7 bases. Per germline, CDR1 MNHEY and CDR2 SVGEGT. There are 16 residues in the CDR3. The V gene end was trimmed by 5 bases and the J gene end by 5 bases; junction bases not matched to a gene: 14. The CDR3, as DNA: TGTGCCAGCAGTCCGCTTCCCCGACAGGGTTGGACTGAAGCTTTCTTT. It yields the protein CASSPLPRQGWTEAFF.

This rearrangement joins TRBV2 to TRBJ2-7; D ambiguous. V gave up 5 bases and J gave up 0 bases, with 5 bases separating them. The germline gives CDR1 SNHLY, CDR2 FYNNEI. The CDR3 spans 12 residues. CDR3 nucleotide sequence: TGTGCCAGCAGTCCTACCTCCTACGAGCAGTACTTC. Encoded protein: CASSPTSYEQYF.

This chain uses TRBV5-1 with TRBJ2-6, with 8 bases identical to TRBD1. After removal of 4 bases from V and 1 base from J, the junction contained 10 bases not matched to a gene. Per the germline V gene, CDR1 is SGHRS and CDR2 is YFSETQ. The CDR3 contains 18 residues. CDR3 loop: CASSGDRGGVSGANVLTF. CDR3 bases: TGCGCCAGCAGCGGAGACAGGGGTGGGGTTTCTGGGGCCAACGTCCTGACTTTC.